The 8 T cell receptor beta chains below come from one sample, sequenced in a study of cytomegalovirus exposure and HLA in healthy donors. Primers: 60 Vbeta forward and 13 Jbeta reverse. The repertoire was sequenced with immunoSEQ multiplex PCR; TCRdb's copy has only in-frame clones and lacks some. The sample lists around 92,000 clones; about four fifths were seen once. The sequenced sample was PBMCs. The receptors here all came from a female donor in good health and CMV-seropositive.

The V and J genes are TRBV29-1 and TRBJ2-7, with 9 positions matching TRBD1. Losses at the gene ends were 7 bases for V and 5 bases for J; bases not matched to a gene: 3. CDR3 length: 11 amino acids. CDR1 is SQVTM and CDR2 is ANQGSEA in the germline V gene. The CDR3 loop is CSAGQGHEQYF. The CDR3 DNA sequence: TGCAGCGCTGGACAGGGGCACGAGCAGTACTTC.

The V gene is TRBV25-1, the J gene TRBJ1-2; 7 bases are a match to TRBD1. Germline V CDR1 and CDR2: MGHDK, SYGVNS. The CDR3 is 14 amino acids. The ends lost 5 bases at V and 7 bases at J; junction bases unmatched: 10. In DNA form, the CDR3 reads TGTGCCAGCAGTCCACTACAGGGGCGCGGTGGCTACACCTTC. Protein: CASSPLQGRGGYTF.

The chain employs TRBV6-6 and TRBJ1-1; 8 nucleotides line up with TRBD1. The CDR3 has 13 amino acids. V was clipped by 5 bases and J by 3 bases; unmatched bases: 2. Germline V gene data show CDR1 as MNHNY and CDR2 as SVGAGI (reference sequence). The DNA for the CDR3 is TGTGCCAGCAGTCAGGGGGCCTACACTGAAGCTTTCTTT. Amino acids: CASSQGAYTEAFF.

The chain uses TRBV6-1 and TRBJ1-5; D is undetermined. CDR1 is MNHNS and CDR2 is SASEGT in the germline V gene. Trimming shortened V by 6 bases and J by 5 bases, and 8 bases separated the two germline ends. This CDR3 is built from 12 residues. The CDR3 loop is CASSPSYQPQHF. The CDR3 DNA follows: TGTGCCAGCAGCCCCTCTTATCAGCCCCAGCATTTT.

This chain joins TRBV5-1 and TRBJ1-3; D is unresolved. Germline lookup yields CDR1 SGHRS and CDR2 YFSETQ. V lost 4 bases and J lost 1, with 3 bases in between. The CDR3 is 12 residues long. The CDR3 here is CASSPSGNTIYF. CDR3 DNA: TGCGCCAGCAGCCCATCTGGAAACACCATATATTTT. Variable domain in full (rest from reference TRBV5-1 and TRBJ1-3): KAGVTQTPRYLIKTRGQQVTLSCSPISGHRSVSWYQQTPGQGLQFLFEYFSETQRNKGNFPGRFSGRQFSNSRSEMNVSTLELGDSALYLCASSPSGNTIYFGEGSWLTVV.

The DNA for the CDR3 is TGTGCCAGCAGGCCACACAGGGGTCCCGCCACCGGGGAGCTGTTTTTT. Translated, it gives CASRPHRGPATGELFF. The chain employs TRBV11-2 and TRBJ2-2; 7 bases match TRBD1. V was clipped by 6 bases and J by 4 bases; unmatched bases: 11. The CDR3 consists of 16 residues. Germline loops: CDR1 SGHAT, CDR2 FQNNGV.

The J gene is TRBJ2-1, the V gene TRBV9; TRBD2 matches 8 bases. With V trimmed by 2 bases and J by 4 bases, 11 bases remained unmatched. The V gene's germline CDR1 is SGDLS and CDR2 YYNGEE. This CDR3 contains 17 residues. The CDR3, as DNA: TGTGCCAGCAGCGTTAACCAGCGGGGGTCTAGATACAATGAGCAGTTCTTC. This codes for CASSVNQRGSRYNEQFF.

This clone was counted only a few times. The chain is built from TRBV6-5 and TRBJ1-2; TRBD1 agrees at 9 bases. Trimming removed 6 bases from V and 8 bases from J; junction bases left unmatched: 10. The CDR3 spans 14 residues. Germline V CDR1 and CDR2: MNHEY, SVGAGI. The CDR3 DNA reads TGTGCCAGCAGAGCCGGGACAGGGTCCTGGGGCTACACCTTC. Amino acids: CASRAGTGSWGYTF.